The 11 T cell receptor beta chains in this list originate from one sample, sequenced in a study of cytomegalovirus exposure and HLA in healthy donors. PCR employed 60 Vbeta and 13 Jbeta primers. The assay was immunoSEQ multiplex PCR, and TCRdb's table has in-frame clones only and misses some. The table shows over 75,000 clones, with 79% occurring only once. Sequenced: PBMCs. These receptor sequences come from a male donor in good health and CMV-seropositive.

In DNA, the CDR3 is TGTGCCAGCAGGGATAGGGGGACTAAAGGGGAGCAGTTCTTC. This translates into CASRDRGTKGEQFF. The V and J genes are TRBV6-5 and TRBJ2-1; tentative D call: TRBD2 (7 bases). This CDR3 contains 14 residues. Germline V gene sequence: CDR1 MNHEY, CDR2 SVGAGI. V was cut by 6 bases and J by 10 bases, with 19 bases left in between.

This chain links TRBV29-1 with TRBJ1-1; TRBD1 matches at 7 bases. Trimming removed 5 bases from V and 0 bases from J; junction bases left unmatched: 9. The CDR3 length is 15 residues. The V gene's germline CDR1 is SQVTM and CDR2 ANQGSEA. The CDR3 protein is CSVPERDSLNTEAFF. In nucleotides, the CDR3 is TGCAGCGTTCCAGAACGGGACAGTCTGAACACTGAAGCTTTCTTT.

The rearrangement links TRBV6-6 to TRBJ2-2; possibly TRBD2 for D (5 bases). Germline-derived CDR1 and CDR2 are MNHNY and SVGAGI (reference sequence). V was cut by 2 bases and J by 6 bases, with 10 bases left in between. CDR3 size: 14 residues. As DNA, the CDR3 is TGTGCCAGCAGTTACGAAGTTAGCGCCGGGGAGCTGTTTTTT. It yields the protein CASSYEVSAGELFF.

The chain has TRBV6-6 and TRBJ2-7, with D perhaps matching TRBD1 (5 bases). The CDR3 has 15 residues. Between the trimmed V and J ends, which lost 0 bases and 2 bases, there was a span of 11 bases. In germline, CDR1 is MNHNY, CDR2 SVGAGI (reference sequence). The CDR3 spells CASSYSSGPTYEQYF. The CDR3 region has the DNA TGTGCCAGCAGTTACTCGTCAGGGCCCACCTACGAGCAGTACTTC.

The chain is built from TRBV12-5 and TRBJ1-5; a possible D gene is TRBD1 (5 bases). This CDR3 spans 15 amino acids. CDR1 and CDR2 from the germline V gene are LGHNT and FRNRAP. Trimming left V 5 bases short and J 2 bases short, with 13 bases between. The CDR3 spells CASGPPGGGNQPQHF. CDR3 coding DNA: TGTGCTAGTGGTCCGCCCGGAGGGGGCAATCAGCCCCAGCATTTT.

The rearrangement joins TRBV18 to TRBJ2-3, with D possibly TRBD2 on 5 matching bases. The CDR3 totals 15 residues. The V end was cut by 5 bases, the J end by 5 bases, with 17 bases between. CDR1 is KGHSH, CDR2 LQKENI, per germline. CDR3 residues: CASSTVRGSGDTQYF. DNA of the CDR3: TGTGCCAGCTCAACCGTCCGGGGATCGGGAGATACGCAGTATTTT.

This clone was observed a single time. The gene calls are TRBV7-9 and TRBJ1-2; D unclear. Trimming pared 1 base from V and 8 bases from J, leaving 11 bases between. This CDR3 contains 13 residues. In germline, CDR1 is SEHNR, CDR2 FQNEAQ (reference sequence). CDR3 in amino acids: CASSLVSGLGYTF. The CDR3 region has the DNA TGTGCCAGCAGCTTAGTGAGCGGTCTGGGCTACACCTTC.

This clone has just a few counts. This rearrangement joins TRBV5-1 to TRBJ1-1, with 11 positions matching TRBD1. The germline CDR1 and CDR2 sequences are SGHRS and YFSETQ. V gave up 3 bases and J gave up 5 bases; unmatched junction bases: 0. The CDR3 has 13 residues. CDR3 DNA: TGCGCCAGCAGCTGGGACAGGGGGACTGAAGCTTTCTTT. Amino acids: CASSWDRGTEAFF. Full variable domain (missing parts from reference TRBV5-1 and TRBJ1-1): KAGVTQTPRYLIKTRGQQVTLSCSPISGHRSVSWYQQTPGQGLQFLFEYFSETQRNKGNFPGRFSGRQFSNSRSEMNVSTLELGDSALYLCASSWDRGTEAFFGQGTRLTVV.

V is TRBV5-1 and J is TRBJ1-3; D might be TRBD1 (5 bases). The CDR3 consists of 14 residues. The germline CDR1 and CDR2 sequences are SGHRS and YFSETQ. V was cut by 7 bases and J by 2 bases, with 13 bases left in between. The CDR3 here is CASSNGGAGNTIYF. The CDR3 DNA follows: TGCGCCAGCTCCAATGGGGGGGCTGGAAACACCATATATTTT.

The chain has TRBV6-5 and TRBJ2-1; 12 bases align to TRBD2. Trimming cost V 5 bases and J 6 bases; bases outside gene matches: 5. The CDR3 is 15 amino acids. Germline V CDR1 and CDR2: MNHEY, SVGAGI. The CDR3 here is CASSGWTSGVNEQFF. The CDR3 DNA reads TGTGCCAGCAGTGGGTGGACTAGCGGGGTCAATGAGCAGTTCTTC.

The table lists this clone with a few counts. The V gene is TRBV5-1, the J gene TRBJ1-2; TRBD1 matches 7 bases. V shed 3 bases and J 7 bases; nucleotides not matched to a gene: 15. Germline loops: CDR1 SGHRS, CDR2 YFSETQ. The CDR3 covers 16 residues. The CDR3 spells CASSSGQDLSMVGYTF. DNA of the CDR3: TGCGCCAGCAGCTCCGGACAGGACCTTTCTATGGTTGGCTACACCTTC.